This T cell receptor (beta chain) was found in a study of cytomegalovirus exposure and HLA in healthy donors. Study-wide findings and caveats: Reports showed the classifier diagnosing cytomegalovirus status with high specificity and sensitivity.

About this clone: Its antigen is undetermined.

The PCR employed 60 Vbeta primers together with 13 Jbeta primers. Here immunoSEQ multiplex PCR was the method, and the copy in TCRdb shows in-frame clones only, minus some. Seen in this sample are over 80,000 clones; the ten most common clones hold around 5%. CDR3 length: 15 residues. Germline values: CDR1 GTSNPN, CDR2 SVGIG (reference sequence). Trimming took 2 bases from V and 2 from J, leaving 12 bases between them. Sequencing used PBMCs. This TCR was sampled from a girl aged 10 to 17 in good health and CMV-seropositive. The chain carries TRBV30 and TRBJ2-2; D not resolved. The DNA of the CDR3 is TGTGCCTGGAGTCGAACAGAGCTTAACACCGGGGAGCTGTTTTTT. This gives the protein CAWSRTELNTGELFF. Full variable domain (rest looked up from reference TRBV30 and TRBJ2-2): SQTIHQWPATLVQPVGSPLSLECTVEGTSNPNLYWYRQAAGRGLQLLFYSVGIGQISSEVPQNLSASRPQDRQFILSSKKLLLSDSGFYLCAWSRTELNTGELFFGEGSRLTVL.